Sequencing of this TCR beta chain was carried out in a study of T cell responses to AZD1222 COVID-19 vaccine. Data came from immunoSEQ multiplex PCR; TCRdb stores just in-frame clones and leaves some out. This table has 120,000 to 150,000 clones, roughly 89% appearing once. The V and J ends lost 0 bases and 7 bases respectively, with 9 bases between them. This CDR3 has 13 residues. Germline values: CDR1 MGHRA, CDR2 YSYEKL. The rearrangement uses TRBV4-1 and TRBJ1-2; D call uncertain. This clonotype was obtained from an adult who received the AZD1222 COVID-19 vaccine. The material was peripheral blood, obtained 28 days after the second AZD1222 dose. This CDR3 reads CASSQDELRGYTF. In DNA form, the CDR3 reads TGCGCCAGCAGCCAAGATGAGTTACGTGGCTACACCTTC.